This T cell receptor (beta chain) appears in the sequencing data of a study of T cells in localized non-small cell lung cancer. Study results and caveats: Blood T cell density predicted longer survival; adjacent-lung clonality, shorter. Adjacent lung had a median about 55 of the 100 largest tumor clones. Because sequencing included only one region (of the tumor), heterogeneity remains possible. Uninvolved adjacent lung had higher T cell clonality than tumor and all other tissues.

Sequencing was performed with immunoSEQ multiplex PCR; in TCRdb, only in-frame clones are kept and a portion is missing. This table holds roughly 920 clones, less than 25% found once. This clone qualifies as large. Its antigen is not identified. The V gene's germline CDR1 is MNHGY and CDR2 SAAAGT. The CDR3 runs 14 residues. V was clipped by 5 bases and J by 4 bases, with 9 bases between them. The sequence derives from a woman between 40 and 69 years old with stage I squamous cell lung carcinoma. V gene TRBV6-8 combines with J gene TRBJ1-6; D uncertain. Sample: lung tumor tissue, taken before any cancer treatment. DNA for the CDR3: TGTGCCAGCAGTGTTGTAGGGTATAATTCACCCCTCCACTTT. This encodes CASSVVGYNSPLHF.